This note documents a single T cell receptor beta chain sequence. Its antigen is not identified. Additional DNA sequences in this sample encode the identical CDR3. The V and J ends lost 5 bases and 3 bases respectively, with 14 bases between them. The CDR3 spans 15 residues. Germline V gene lookup returns CDR1 MNHEY and CDR2 SMNVEV (reference sequence). Second doses were pooled across both intervals (about 4 or about 12 weeks). This entry belongs to a study of T cell responses to AZD1222 COVID-19 vaccine. General study points: Donors in the cohort were predominantly white British and more often female, and clonal diversity was possibly underestimated. Vaccine-related CD4 TCRs covered spike, predominating at 160-218 and 743-854. Repertoires were obtained only post-peak T cell response.

Profiling relied on immunoSEQ multiplex PCR, and the TCRdb table lists in-frame clones only, not all of them. The sample comprises roughly 110,000 clones, 75% to 95% of which are singletons, and less than 7.5% rests with the top ten. The receptor was isolated from an adult who received the AZD1222 COVID-19 vaccine. The gene calls are TRBV27 and TRBJ1-5; tentatively, D is TRBD1 (6 bases). Material: peripheral blood, obtained 28 days after the second AZD1222 dose. CDR3 in DNA: TGTGCCAGCAGTCTTTGGGGGGCTAACAATCAGCCCCAGCATTTT. Amino acid sequence: CASSLWGANNQPQHF.